These 9 T cell receptor beta chains were all obtained from the same sample, sequenced in a study of cytomegalovirus exposure and HLA in healthy donors. PCR primers comprised 60 Vbeta and 13 Jbeta primers. Produced via immunoSEQ multiplex PCR; TCRdb's table is partial and in-frame only. The table records about 57,000 clones, approximately 80% of them present only once. Sequenced material: PBMCs. The origin of the receptors is a man aged 25-45 years in good health and CMV-seronegative.

The chain links TRBV7-6 to TRBJ2-3, with 8 bases identical to TRBD2. The germline CDR1 and CDR2 sequences are SGHVS and FNYEAQ. The CDR3 runs to 16 residues. J was trimmed by 3 bases and V by 2 bases; bases with no gene match: 7. As DNA, the CDR3 is TGTGCCAGCAGCTTATCCCCGGGAGGGCCGACAGATACGCAGTATTTT. Protein: CASSLSPGGPTDTQYF. Full variable domain (rest looked up from reference TRBV7-6 and TRBJ2-3): GAGVSQSPRYKVTKRGQDVALRCDPISGHVSLYWYRQALGQGPEFLTYFNYEAQQDKSGLPNDRFSAERPEGSISTLTIQRTEQRDSAMYRCASSLSPGGPTDTQYFGPGTRLTVL.

The DNA of the CDR3 is TGTGCCAGCAGTTATGGGAGGGGTAAAGATGAGCAGTTCTTC. Translating it yields CASSYGRGKDEQFF. V usage is TRBV6-5 and J usage is TRBJ2-1, with 7 positions matching TRBD2. Trimming removed 3 bases from V and 8 bases from J; junction bases left unmatched: 7. CDR1 MNHEY and CDR2 SVGAGI come from the germline V gene. This CDR3 contains 14 residues.

This clone was recorded a few times. The chain joins TRBV6-1 to TRBJ1-2; D not resolved. CDR3 length: 13 residues. Germline V gene sequence: CDR1 MNHNS, CDR2 SASEGT. Trimming took 6 bases from V and 2 from J, leaving 10 bases between them. The CDR3: CASSPGLNYGYTF. The CDR3 DNA reads as TGTGCCAGCAGCCCCGGACTCAACTATGGCTACACCTTC.

The chain is built from TRBV9 and TRBJ1-2; D perhaps matches TRBD1 (6 bases). The CDR3 consists of 15 residues. Germline V gene sequence: CDR1 SGDLS, CDR2 YYNGEE. The V end was cut by 4 bases, the J end by 6 bases, with 19 bases between. Here the CDR3 reads CASSPLGQIVDGYTF. The CDR3 nucleotides read TGTGCCAGCAGCCCACTAGGACAGATCGTGGATGGCTACACCTTC.

The J gene is TRBJ1-5, the V gene TRBV7-2, with a tentative D call TRBD1 (6 bases). Trimming pared 5 bases from V and 5 bases from J, leaving 13 bases between. This CDR3 spans 14 amino acids. Germline V gene lookup returns CDR1 SGHTA and CDR2 FQGNSA. CDR3 in DNA: TGTGCCAGCAGCGGACGGGACACCTATCAGCCCCAGCATTTT. This sequence encodes CASSGRDTYQPQHF.

This clone was counted between two and nine times. CDR3 sequence (DNA): TGTGCCAGCAGTGCTAGCGACACCGGGGAGCTGTTTTTT. Translated, it gives CASSASDTGELFF. The chain employs TRBV6-4 and TRBJ2-2, with D maybe TRBD2 (6 bases). Germline V gene data show CDR1 as MRHNA and CDR2 as SNTAGT. V was shortened by 4 bases and J by 3 bases, with 6 bases between the two germline ends. This CDR3 region has 13 residues.

The V and J genes are TRBV27 and TRBJ1-6; unclear D gene. V dropped 3 bases and J dropped 5 bases, with 5 bases sitting between them. Germline lookup yields CDR1 MNHEY and CDR2 SMNVEV (reference sequence). This CDR3 has 13 residues. CDR3 loop: CASSLRDNSPLHF. The DNA of the CDR3 is TGTGCCAGCAGTTTGCGGGATAATTCACCCCTCCACTTT.

The chain combines TRBV11-3 with TRBJ2-4; TRBD1 matches 10 bases. The CDR3 runs to 15 residues. The ends lost 1 base at V and 5 bases at J; junction bases unmatched: 2. Germline V gene data show CDR1 as SGHNT and CDR2 as YENEEA. CDR3 sequence reads: CASSLGQGAQNIQYF. The CDR3 coding sequence is TGTGCCAGCAGCTTAGGACAGGGGGCACAAAACATTCAGTACTTC.

The chain uses TRBV4-3 and TRBJ2-3, with D perhaps TRBD2 (5 bases). The CDR3 is made up of 14 amino acids. Germline values: CDR1 LGHNA, CDR2 YSLEER. The V end lost 1 base, the J end lost 2 bases, and 7 bases lay between the germline ends. In DNA, the CDR3 is TGCGCCAGCAGCCAAGGGGAGTACACAGATACGCAGTATTTT. Residues: CASSQGEYTDTQYF.